This T cell receptor (beta chain) came from a study of radiotherapy plus CTLA-4 blockade in lung cancer. Generated by immunoSEQ multiplex PCR, the TCRdb table keeps only in-frame clones and is missing some. Here the sample spans about 46,000 clones, 77% being singletons. This clone was recorded only once. Its antigen is not identified. Focal radiation plus CTLA-4 blockade with ipilimumab was given to patients with chemo-refractory metastatic non-small-cell lung cancer. Study outcomes and limitations: The best prediction of response reportedly came from early blood T cell clone dynamics, with interferon-beta. Peripheral blood showed expansion of tumor-derived TCR clones after radiotherapy and ipilimumab.

The sequence came from a human donor with non-small cell lung cancer whose response to radiotherapy plus ipilimumab could not be evaluated. The material sequenced was peripheral blood, taken from a patient treated with radiotherapy plus ipilimumab.

CDR3 sequence reads: CASRPQGSNQPQHF. DNA of the CDR3: TGTGCCAGTAGACCACAGGGAAGCAATCAGCCCCAGCATTTT. V gene TRBV19 combines with J gene TRBJ1-5; D perhaps matches TRBD1 (6 bases). From germline, CDR1 is LNHDA and CDR2 SQIVND (reference sequence). This CDR3 region has 14 residues. The V gene lost 6 bases and the J gene lost 1 base, with 10 bases spanning the gap.